This T cell receptor beta chain was recorded in a study of human CD8 memory T cell subsets. UMI-labeled 5' RACE generated the TCR beta libraries. Per the authors' pipeline: Every TCR beta library contained from roughly 2,700 to 19,000 functional CDR3 beta clonotypes. TCRdb reanalyzed the 5' RACE reads, giving one entry per CDR3 protein sequence and no DNA. TCRdb's processing, not the study's, gives the V and J calls here. This sample's table reports some 11,000 distinct CDR3 sequences. RNA came from duplicate vials of about 150,000 sorted CD8+ T cells per subset. This CDR3 contains 12 residues. Germline V lookup: CDR1 MNHEY, CDR2 SMNVEV (reference sequence). According to its frequency, this clonotype is medium-sized (0.01 to 0.1%).

The chain couples TRBV27 to TRBJ2-7. This receptor was identified in a human donor in good health. What was sequenced was CD8+ T cells from PBMCs. The chain's CDR3 is CASSLNPYEQYF.